A single sample is the source of the 26 T cell receptor beta chains below, sequenced in a study of blood T cell repertoires in COVID-19. Profiling relied on immunoSEQ multiplex PCR, and the TCRdb table lists in-frame clones only, not all of them. The data contain 130,000 or so clones, around 85% of them seen just once; the ten biggest clones take up about 17%. The sequencing input was peripheral blood. The receptor set was obtained from a woman aged 80 or over with acute or convalescent COVID-19.

The gene calls are TRBV4-3 and TRBJ2-7, with no clear D. Germline loops: CDR1 LGHNA, CDR2 YSLEER. The CDR3 consists of 18 residues. Trimming removed 0 bases from V and 2 bases from J, with 20 bases in between. The CDR3 sequence: CASSQEAPPVTGTYEQYF. The CDR3 DNA reads TGCGCCAGCAGCCAAGAGGCCCCCCCCGTGACTGGTACCTACGAGCAGTACTTC.

CDR3 loop: CASSERRATNEKLFF. CDR3 DNA: TGCGCCAGCAGTGAGCGTCGGGCAACTAATGAAAAACTGTTTTTT. The rearrangement joins TRBV10-2 to TRBJ1-4, with no clear D. The CDR3 has 15 amino acids. V dropped 2 bases and J dropped 0 bases, with 7 bases sitting between them. Germline V gives CDR1 WSHSY, CDR2 SAAADI.

The chain uses TRBV19 and TRBJ1-2; the match to TRBD1 covers 9 bases. Trimming removed 3 bases from V and 2 bases from J; junction bases left unmatched: 4. The germline gives CDR1 LNHDA, CDR2 SQIVND (reference sequence). The CDR3 covers 15 residues. The CDR3 DNA is TGTGCCAGTAGTATTCCGGGACAGGGAAACTATGGCTACACCTTC. Translated, it gives CASSIPGQGNYGYTF.

In this sample, this clone turned up once. The V and J genes are TRBV5-1 and TRBJ2-3, with D possibly matching TRBD1 (6 bases). V lost 0 bases, J lost 1 base, and 9 bases lay in between. The CDR3 covers 15 residues. Germline V gives CDR1 SGHRS, CDR2 YFSETQ. The CDR3 spells CASSLVAGGTDTQYF. The CDR3 DNA is TGCGCCAGCAGCTTGGTAGCAGGGGGCACAGATACGCAGTATTTT.

The J gene is TRBJ1-5, the V gene TRBV5-1; D may be TRBD1 (5 bases). V was clipped by 2 bases and J by 1 base, with 10 bases between them. CDR1 is SGHRS, CDR2 YFSETQ, per germline. CDR3 size: 15 residues. The chain's CDR3 is CASSFLGGSNQPQHF. Written as DNA, the CDR3 is TGCGCCAGCAGCTTCCTTGGGGGGAGCAATCAGCCCCAGCATTTT.

This clone was detected only once. This chain uses TRBV30 with TRBJ1-4, with 8 bases that match TRBD1. J was trimmed by 8 bases and V by 4 bases; bases with no gene match: 3. The CDR3 totals 12 residues. Germline V gene lookup returns CDR1 GTSNPN and CDR2 SVGIG (reference sequence). For the CDR3, the DNA is TGTGCCTGGAACGACAGGGGCGAAAAACTGTTTTTT. Its translation: CAWNDRGEKLFF. The entire variable domain, with the rest obtained from reference TRBV30 and TRBJ1-4, is as follows: SQTIHQWPATLVQPVGSPLSLECTVEGTSNPNLYWYRQAAGRGLQLLFYSVGIGQISSEVPQNLSASRPQDRQFILSSKKLLLSDSGFYLCAWNDRGEKLFFGSGTQLSVL.

The chain has TRBV18 and TRBJ2-7, with a weak D call TRBD2 (7 bases). Trimming left V 6 bases short and J 2 bases short, with 29 bases between. The germline CDR1 and CDR2 sequences are KGHSH and LQKENI. This CDR3 comprises 19 residues. The CDR3 region has the DNA TGTGCCAGCTCCCCGGCGGGGGCAGCGCAACTTGGGAGAACCTACGAGCAGTACTTC. Protein: CASSPAGAAQLGRTYEQYF.

The gene calls are TRBV27 and TRBJ2-1, with TRBD2 identical over 7 bases. CDR1 is MNHEY and CDR2 is SMNVEV in the germline V gene (reference sequence). J gave up 0 bases and V 6 bases, and 5 bases lay outside the gene matches. The CDR3 length is 15 residues. This chain's CDR3 is CASRTGTISYNEQFF. CDR3 nucleotides: TGTGCCAGCAGAACCGGGACTATCTCCTACAATGAGCAGTTCTTC.

The chain carries TRBV9 and TRBJ2-5; 8 bases align to TRBD1. From germline, CDR1 is SGDLS and CDR2 YYNGEE. CDR3 length: 17 amino acids. V lost 2 bases and J lost 5; bases outside the gene matches: 14. The CDR3 spells CASSVSGRQGLAETQYF. The DNA of the CDR3 is TGTGCCAGCAGCGTCTCCGGTCGACAGGGGTTGGCGGAGACCCAGTACTTC.

This chain uses TRBV19 with TRBJ1-5, with D hard to call. CDR3 length: 15 residues. Trimming took 5 bases from V and 0 from J, leaving 11 bases between them. Per the germline V gene, CDR1 is LNHDA and CDR2 is SQIVND (reference sequence). This CDR3 is CASSRRALSNQPQHF. The CDR3 nucleotides read TGTGCCAGTAGTCGGAGGGCCCTTAGCAATCAGCCCCAGCATTTT.

The V call is TRBV21-1, the J call TRBJ2-1; the DNA was not compared with TRBD2, the D call given in the table. TRBV21-1 constitutes a pseudogene. The CDR3 runs 17 residues. As DNA, the CDR3 is TGTGCCAGCAGCAAAGACCCAGCGGGAGGGCAATACAATGAGCAGTTCTTC. Translated, it gives CASSKDPAGGQYNEQFF.

The rearrangement joins TRBV9 to TRBJ2-1, with TRBD2 matching 8 bases. The CDR3 runs to 15 residues. After removal of 3 bases from V and 2 bases from J, the junction contained 4 bases not matched to a gene. Germline CDR1 reads SGDLS; CDR2 reads YYNGEE. CDR3 bases: TGTGCCAGCAGCGACACTAGCGGAACCTACAATGAGCAGTTCTTC. This codes for CASSDTSGTYNEQFF.

This clone has just a few counts. The chain uses TRBV2 and TRBJ2-7; D is possibly TRBD2 (5 bases). Germline V gene lookup returns CDR1 SNHLY and CDR2 FYNNEI. This CDR3 is built from 15 residues. Trimming removed 6 bases from V and 0 bases from J, with 15 bases in between. Here the CDR3 reads CASRAGVFSSYEQYF. For the CDR3, the DNA is TGTGCCAGCAGGGCGGGCGTATTCAGCTCCTACGAGCAGTACTTC.

This chain uses TRBV6-5 with TRBJ1-5, with a possible D match to TRBD1 (5 bases). CDR3 length: 15 amino acids. V lost 5 bases, J lost 0 bases, and 11 bases lay in between. CDR1 MNHEY and CDR2 SVGAGI come from the germline V gene. Here the CDR3 reads CASSRAGGSNQPQHF. The DNA of the CDR3 is TGTGCCAGCAGTAGGGCGGGGGGTAGCAATCAGCCCCAGCATTTT.

The genes are TRBV5-1 and TRBJ2-3; 9 bases map to TRBD1. Germline V gene sequence: CDR1 SGHRS, CDR2 YFSETQ. Trimming removed 4 bases from V and 2 bases from J; junction bases left unmatched: 11. The CDR3 covers 17 residues. In DNA form, the CDR3 reads TGCGCCAGCAGCCAGCCGGGACAGGGAAAAGACACAGATACGCAGTATTTT. It codes for CASSQPGQGKDTDTQYF.

CDR3 coding DNA: TGTGCCAGCAGCTTAGCGTTTAGCACTGAAGCTTTCTTT. It yields the protein CASSLAFSTEAFF. The chain employs TRBV7-2 and TRBJ1-1; D unresolved. V was clipped by 0 bases and J by 4 bases, with 6 bases between them. The CDR3 extends over 13 amino acids. Germline CDR1 is SGHTA and CDR2 is FQGNSA. The variable domain in full, completed from reference TRBV7-2 and TRBJ1-1, reads GAGVSQSPSNKVTEKGKDVELRCDPISGHTALYWYRQSLGQGLEFLIYFQGNSAPDKSGLPSDRFSAERTGGSVSTLTIQRTQQEDSAVYLCASSLAFSTEAFFGQGTRLTVV.

The V gene is TRBV27, the J gene TRBJ2-1; D gene ambiguous. In germline, CDR1 is MNHEY, CDR2 SMNVEV (reference sequence). V was trimmed by 5 bases and J by 7 bases, leaving 15 bases between them. The CDR3 covers 14 residues. CDR3 nucleotide sequence: TGTGCCAGCAGTCCTTCCATGTCTAGGAATGAGCAGTTCTTC. This codes for CASSPSMSRNEQFF.

This chain joins TRBV7-2 and TRBJ2-1; 9 positions agree with TRBD2. This CDR3 spans 16 amino acids. V trimming: 5 bases; J trimming: 3 bases; junction bases outside the gene matches: 8. CDR1 is SGHTA and CDR2 is FQGNSA in the germline V gene. CDR3 region: CASSPSAGGGYNEQFF. CDR3 bases: TGTGCCAGCAGCCCCAGTGCGGGAGGGGGCTACAATGAGCAGTTCTTC. Drawing the rest from reference TRBV7-2 and TRBJ2-1, the complete variable domain is GAGVSQSPSNKVTEKGKDVELRCDPISGHTALYWYRQSLGQGLEFLIYFQGNSAPDKSGLPSDRFSAERTGGSVSTLTIQRTQQEDSAVYLCASSPSAGGGYNEQFFGPGTRLTVL.

This clone turned up a few times. This chain connects TRBV3-1 (or the pseudogene TRBV3-2) to TRBJ1-1, with D possibly matching TRBD1 (5 bases). The CDR3 runs to 13 residues. Germline CDR1 and CDR2: LGHDT and YNNKEL (reference sequence). Trimming stripped 6 bases from V and 1 base from J, with 9 bases between. CDR3 in DNA: TGTGCCAGCAGTAGGGGAGGGAACACTGAAGCTTTCTTT. Residues: CASSRGGNTEAFF.

A single count supports this clone. The chain is built from TRBV15 and TRBJ2-7, with a tentative D call TRBD1 (5 bases). Germline V gene lookup returns CDR1 LNHNV and CDR2 YYDKDF (reference sequence). The CDR3 length is 14 residues. Trimming cost V 3 bases and J 7 bases, with 16 bases left between them. The CDR3 DNA sequence: TGTGCCACCAGCAGCAGACAGACCATTTTTGAGCAGTACTTC. Translated: CATSSRQTIFEQYF.

This clone was counted only a few times. The genes are TRBV7-2 and TRBJ2-1, with TRBD2 matching over 15 bases. CDR1 and CDR2 from the germline V gene are SGHTA and FQGNSA. The CDR3 is 17 amino acids. Trimming at V came to 5 bases and at J to 7 bases, leaving 9 bases not matched to a gene. The CDR3 region is CASSARTSGRARNEQFF. The CDR3 bases are TGTGCCAGCAGCGCACGGACTAGCGGGAGGGCCAGGAATGAGCAGTTCTTC.

This clone was seen just once. The chain is built from TRBV5-1 and TRBJ1-6; 7 nucleotides match TRBD1. Germline CDR1 is SGHRS and CDR2 is YFSETQ. V was pared by 4 bases and J by 9 bases, with 7 bases of the junction left unmatched. This CDR3 contains 14 residues. CDR3 protein: CASSKGQQTSPLHF. Here the CDR3 DNA reads TGCGCCAGCAGCAAGGGACAGCAGACTTCACCCCTCCACTTT.

This clone was counted once. This chain links TRBV6-2 or TRBV6-3 with TRBJ2-2; possibly TRBD1 for D (6 bases). Germline V gene sequence: CDR1 MNHEY, CDR2 SVGEGT. V was shortened by 6 bases and J by 0 bases, with 11 bases between the two germline ends. The CDR3 extends over 15 amino acids. CDR3 amino acids: CASSRGQTNTGELFF. The CDR3 nucleotides are TGTGCCAGCAGCCGAGGACAGACGAACACCGGGGAGCTGTTTTTT.

The rearrangement links TRBV29-1 to TRBJ2-7; TRBD1 matches at 7 bases. The V segment lost 2 bases and the J segment 6 bases; nucleotides outside the gene matches: 13. This CDR3 comprises 15 residues. CDR1 is SQVTM, CDR2 ANQGSEA, per germline. CDR3: CSVERGVRGSGEQYF. The CDR3, as DNA: TGCAGCGTTGAAAGGGGTGTCAGGGGGTCTGGCGAGCAGTACTTC.

The V call is TRBV19, the J call TRBJ2-1, with TRBD2 identical over 9 bases. CDR1 is LNHDA, CDR2 SQIVND, per germline (reference sequence). The V and J ends lost 6 bases and 7 bases, in that order; junction bases with no gene match: 19. This CDR3 has 18 amino acids. CDR3 residues: CASSSMGLAGARGNEQFF. CDR3 DNA: TGTGCCAGTAGCTCTATGGGGTTAGCGGGGGCACGAGGAAATGAGCAGTTCTTC.

The rearrangement links TRBV27 to TRBJ2-3, with a tentative D call TRBD2 (6 bases). Germline V lookup: CDR1 MNHEY, CDR2 SMNVEV (reference sequence). Trimming took off 6 bases at V and 3 bases at J, with 16 bases between the two ends. The CDR3 loop spans 15 amino acids. The DNA for the CDR3 is TGTGCCAGCAGACCCTCGGCGGGGAGGACAGATACGCAGTATTTT. Translating gives CASRPSAGRTDTQYF.